Given below is one T cell receptor (beta chain) in context. Its matching antigen is unknown. The sample originates from a study of T cells expressing NK-cell markers. Study conclusions and caveats: Dominant NKG2C+ clonotypes were found to form about 1.0-7.5% of CD8+ T cells in roughly 6 donors.

TCRdb derives one entry per CDR3 protein from the 5' RACE reads, leaving out DNA. Its table records under 600,000 distinct CDR3 sequences. There are 13 residues in the CDR3. Looked up from germline, CDR1 is MNHNS and CDR2 is SASEGT. This chain connects TRBV6-1 to TRBJ1-2; TCRdb designates TRBD1, a call that cannot be tested without DNA. This TCR was recovered from a woman aged 50 to 65 in good health. Input material: blood T cells: a sorted CD56 or NKG2C T cell subset, CD4+ or CD8+ T cells, or bulk PBMC T cells (not recorded which). The CDR3: CASILGGYYGYTF.